This is a list of T cell receptor beta chains from one sample in a study of T cells in Graves' hyperthyroidism and ophthalmopathy. TCRdb fed the multiplex PCR reads into MiXCR, producing one record per CDR3 protein. Of around 350,000 distinct CDR3 sequences in the sample, roughly a sixth were seen once. Source material: blood. The receptor set was obtained from a woman younger than 45 with Graves' hyperthyroidism that later progressed to Graves' ophthalmopathy. CDR3s include the opening cysteine and the closing phenylalanine or tryptophan. D genes are given only for firm matches. Only some rows state a clone size, as once, few, many or a class for expanded clones.

d_gene	abundance	v_gene	j_gene	CDR3aa	CDR3nt
NA	many	TRBV12-3/TRBV12-4	TRBJ2-5	CASSFSAGAETQYF	TGTGCCAGCAGTTTCTCCGCCGGAGCGGAGACCCAGTACTTC
TRBD1	many	TRBV7-9	TRBJ2-5	CASSPGTGDQETQCF	TGTGCCAGCAGCCCCGGGACAGGTGACCAAGAGACCCAGTGCTTC
TRBD2	many	TRBV20-1	TRBJ2-5	CSARAQRGYQETQYF	TGCAGTGCTAGGGCGCAGCGGGGATACCAAGAGACCCAGTACTTC
NA	many	TRBV5-1	TRBJ2-5	CATSPAGKETQYF	TGCGCCACATCCCCGGCCGGGAAAGAGACCCAGTACTTC
NA	NA	TRBV7-8	TRBJ1-6	CASSPRTEVGSPLHF	TGTGCCAGCAGCCCCCGGACGGAAGTCGGGTCACCCCTCCACTTT
TRBD2	many	TRBV27	TRBJ2-1	CASSRQRRLAGGPRESEQFF	TGTGCCAGCAGCCGCCAACGTAGACTAGCGGGGGGGCCAAGAGAGAGTGAGCAGTTCTTC
NA	many	TRBV6-1	TRBJ2-7	CASSETTEYEQYF	TGTGCCAGCAGTGAAACGACAGAATACGAGCAGTACTTC
TRBD2	few	TRBV4-2	TRBJ2-3	CASSQDGRGGSNTDTQYF	TGTGCCAGCAGCCAAGATGGACGGGGGGGATCCAACACAGATACGCAGTATTTT
TRBD1	many	TRBV30	TRBJ1-2	CAWGVTSGTATYGYTF	TGTGCCTGGGGGGTAACATCCGGGACAGCCACCTATGGCTACACCTTC
TRBD2	many	TRBV20-1	TRBJ2-5	CSARAAWSGEGLETQYF	TGCAGTGCTAGAGCTGCCTGGAGCGGGGAGGGGTTGGAGACCCAGTACTTC
NA	many	TRBV5-1	TRBJ2-5	CASSFGTAKYF	TGCGCCAGCAGCTTTGGGACGGCGAAGTACTTC
NA	once	TRBV19	TRBJ1-1	CASSYGDTNTEAFF	TGTGCCAGTAGTTATGGGGACACCAACACTGAAGCTTTCTTT
NA	few	TRBV5-1	TRBJ2-7	CASSWGPEGSYEQYF	TGCGCCAGCAGCTGGGGACCAGAGGGCTCCTACGAGCAGTACTTC
TRBD1	NA	TRBV20-1	TRBJ1-3	CSAFKDRGLGNTIYF	TGCAGTGCCTTCAAGGACAGGGGGCTAGGAAACACCATATATTTT
NA	many	TRBV2	TRBJ1-1	CASSDLNEGVYEAFF	TGTGCCAGCAGTGATCTGAACGAGGGGGTGTATGAAGCTTTCTTT
TRBD2	few	TRBV27	TRBJ2-3	CASRVLAGAGNTQYF	TGTGCCAGCAGGGTACTAGCGGGGGCAGGGAATACGCAGTATTTT
NA	many	TRBV28	TRBJ2-2	CASSEGAGELFF	TGTGCCAGCAGCGAGGGGGCCGGGGAGCTGTTTTTT
NA	NA	TRBV12-3/TRBV12-4	TRBJ1-1	CASSFEAASVAFF	TGTGCCAGCAGTTTCGAGGCAGCCAGCGTGGCTTTCTTT
TRBD2	many	TRBV5-1	TRBJ2-3	CASSWTSRSTDTQYF	TGCGCCAGCAGCTGGACTAGCAGAAGCACAGATACGCAGTATTTT
NA	few	TRBV11-1	TRBJ2-1	CASTEISEQFF	TGTGCCAGCACCGAAATCAGTGAGCAGTTCTTC
NA	NA	TRBV20-1	TRBJ1-1	CSASNFKAFF	TGCAGTGCTAGTAACTTTAAAGCTTTCTTT
TRBD1	NA	TRBV4-1	TRBJ2-4	CASSPVRLDRAAKNIQYF	TGCGCCAGCAGCCCCGTAAGATTGGACAGGGCGGCCAAAAACATTCAGTACTTC
TRBD1	many	TRBV18	TRBJ2-6	CASSYRTGEANVLTF	TGTGCCAGCTCATATCGGACAGGGGAGGCCAACGTCCTGACTTTC
NA	many	TRBV30	TRBJ1-2	CAWSESKGYTF	TGTGCCTGGAGTGAATCTAAGGGCTACACCTTC
TRBD2	many	TRBV15	TRBJ2-3	CATSREGASGSGTDTQYF	TGTGCCACCAGCAGAGAGGGGGCTAGCGGGAGTGGCACAGATACGCAGTATTTT
NA	many	TRBV7-9	TRBJ2-7	CASSLGAGNGFYEQYF	TGTGCCAGCAGCTTAGGGGCAGGGAATGGTTTCTACGAGCAGTACTTC
TRBD2	many	TRBV20-1	TRBJ2-3	CSTWTSDLNTQYF	TGCAGCACATGGACTAGCGATCTGAATACGCAGTATTTT
TRBD2	many	TRBV2	TRBJ2-3	CASRRGSGSLLDTQYF	TGTGCCAGCAGAAGAGGTAGCGGGAGTCTTTTAGATACGCAGTATTTT
NA	many	TRBV5-1	TRBJ1-1	CASSLDPHNTEAFF	TGCGCCAGCAGCTTGGACCCGCACAACACTGAAGCTTTCTTT
TRBD1	many	TRBV27	TRBJ1-2	CASSFGTANFYGYTF	TGTGCCAGCAGTTTCGGGACAGCCAACTTCTATGGCTACACCTTC
NA	NA	TRBV6-6	TRBJ2-2	CASSYSGHPLNTGELFF	TGTGCCAGCAGTTACTCGGGACACCCTCTCAACACCGGGGAGCTGTTTTTT
NA	many	TRBV6-6	TRBJ2-7	CASSYGPPTTYEQYF	TGTGCCAGCAGTTACGGGCCACCGACCACCTACGAGCAGTACTTC
TRBD2	many	TRBV2	TRBJ2-3	CASTPPGRLAGVRTDTQYF	TGTGCCAGCACTCCTCCGGGGAGGCTAGCGGGAGTTCGCACAGATACGCAGTATTTT
NA	many	TRBV19	TRBJ2-6	CASSADRLSGANVLTF	TGTGCCAGTAGTGCGGACCGACTCTCTGGGGCCAACGTCCTGACTTTC
TRBD2	many	TRBV6-1	TRBJ2-1	CASVLGRRGAFLGEQFF	TGTGCCAGCGTTCTGGGGCGGCGGGGGGCTTTCCTGGGAGAGCAGTTCTTC
NA	few	TRBV4-1	TRBJ2-7	CASSTSLGRGHEQYF	TGCGCCAGCAGTACCTCCCTGGGCAGGGGTCACGAGCAGTACTTC
NA	NA	TRBV10-3	TRBJ1-1	CAINDYQEGTEASF	TGTGCCATCAATGACTATCAAGAGGGCACTGAAGCTTCCTTT
NA	few	TRBV5-1	TRBJ2-7	CASSLWADYEQYF	TGCGCCAGCAGCTTGTGGGCAGACTACGAGCAGTACTTC
NA	many	TRBV4-1	TRBJ1-5	CASSQTSIRDAVPQHF	TGCGCCAGCAGCCAAACTTCAATCCGGGACGCCGTGCCCCAGCATTTT
NA	many	TRBV12-3/TRBV12-4	TRBJ1-3	CASSLDTLLSLENTIYF	TGTGCCAGCAGTTTAGATACGCTACTATCTCTGGAGAACACCATATATTTT
NA	NA	TRBV28	TRBJ2-7	CASSFRADLYYEQYF	TGTGCCAGCAGTTTTAGGGCGGATCTCTACTACGAGCAGTACTTC
TRBD2	many	TRBV7-2	TRBJ2-1	CASSSSGRAIDEQFF	TGTGCCAGCAGCTCAAGCGGGAGGGCCATAGATGAGCAGTTCTTC
TRBD2	many	TRBV10-1	TRBJ2-3	CATGLAGWDTQYF	TGCGCCACCGGACTAGCGGGATGGGATACGCAGTATTTT
NA	NA	TRBV4-1	TRBJ1-5	CASSREFGAIQPQHF	TGCGCCAGCAGCCGAGAGTTCGGGGCAATTCAGCCCCAGCATTTT
NA	many	TRBV28	TRBJ1-5	CASSLGRGPQHF	TGTGCCAGCAGTTTAGGAAGGGGACCCCAGCATTTT